This entry features one TCR beta chain sequence. The antigen remains unidentified. With a J-beta primer mix and a sample-barcoded 5' primer, a second PCR ran roughly 6 to 11 cycles. All cDNA molecules were each tagged by a template-switch adaptor with 12 random nucleotides. TCRdb recomputed calls from the 5' RACE reads with MiXCR, one row per CDR3 protein. The sample carries 850,000 to 1,300,000 distinct CDR3 sequences, 45% recorded once. There are 15 residues in the CDR3. The germline CDR1 and CDR2 sequences are MNHEY and SMNVEV (reference sequence). The V segment lost 2 bases and the J segment 8 bases; nucleotides outside the gene matches: 7. Total RNA was extracted at no less than 6 micrograms per sample. The sample belongs to a study of blood T cells in healthy people across ages. The study, taken as a whole, reports: The study found more naive CD4+ cells and higher diversity in long-lived than aged donors.

The chain couples TRBV27 to TRBJ2-4, with 9 bases lining up with TRBD1. This clonotype originated in a woman aged 55-70 years in good health. Sequenced sample: blood. The CDR3: CASSLGTGFGHIQYF. The CDR3 nucleotides are TGTGCCAGCAGTTTAGGGACAGGGTTTGGGCACATTCAGTACTTC.